Below, 25 T cell receptor beta chains from the same sample are listed, as sequenced in a study of blood T cell repertoires in COVID-19. Clones were sequenced by immunoSEQ multiplex PCR, and TCRdb holds only the in-frame ones, with some missing. The data contain roughly 100,000 clones, more than 80% of them seen just once; the ten biggest clones take up more than 13%. The sequenced sample consisted of peripheral blood. The receptors here all came from a woman aged 60 to 75 with acute or convalescent COVID-19.

This CDR3 reads CASSPLGRGRDYGYTF. CDR3 sequence (DNA): TGTGCCAGTAGCCCTCTGGGCAGGGGGCGCGACTATGGCTACACCTTC. The chain has TRBV19 and TRBJ1-2; 8 bases are a match to TRBD1. Germline V CDR1 and CDR2: LNHDA, SQIVND (reference sequence). The ends lost 6 bases at V and 3 bases at J; junction bases unmatched: 12. This CDR3 spans 16 amino acids.

V is TRBV3-1 (or the pseudogene TRBV3-2) and J is TRBJ2-5, with unresolved D. The CDR3 sequence is 14 residues long. V lost 4 bases, J lost 0 bases, and 9 bases lay in between. Per germline, CDR1 LGHDT and CDR2 YNNKEL (reference sequence). Here the CDR3 reads CASSLHAYQETQYF. Here the CDR3 DNA reads TGTGCCAGCAGCCTCCACGCGTACCAAGAGACCCAGTACTTC.

In nucleotides, the CDR3 is TGTGCCAGCAGGGGGCAGGGTTTCACTGAAGCTTTCTTT. Translation: CASRGQGFTEAFF. This chain joins TRBV2 and TRBJ1-1, with D tentatively TRBD1 (5 bases). V was trimmed by 6 bases and J by 4 bases, leaving 12 bases between them. Germline loops: CDR1 SNHLY, CDR2 FYNNEI. The CDR3 length is 13 residues.

The chain has TRBV5-1 and TRBJ2-1, with 7 bases aligning to TRBD2. Germline V CDR1 and CDR2: SGHRS, YFSETQ. V shed 0 bases and J 1 base; nucleotides not matched to a gene: 4. The CDR3 runs to 16 residues. CDR3 in amino acids: CASSLVAGESYNEQFF. CDR3 DNA sequence: TGCGCCAGCAGCTTGGTGGCGGGAGAATCCTACAATGAGCAGTTCTTC.

CDR3 protein: CASGLVQAGSPLHF. CDR3 DNA sequence: TGTGCTAGTGGTTTGGTACAGGCAGGCTCACCCCTCCACTTT. V gene TRBV12-5 combines with J gene TRBJ1-6; tentatively, D is TRBD1 (5 bases). Looked up from germline, CDR1 is LGHNT and CDR2 is FRNRAP. This CDR3 has 14 amino acids. The germline V and J ends were trimmed by 0 bases and 10 bases, with 10 bases remaining between them.

Only a few counts were recorded for this clone. This chain links TRBV4-1 with TRBJ1-4; 8 bases map to TRBD1. Per the germline V gene, CDR1 is MGHRA and CDR2 is YSYEKL. Germline trimming cut 1 base from V and 8 bases from J; bases unmatched to any gene: 12. The CDR3 has 17 amino acids. The CDR3 coding sequence is TGCGCCAGCAGCCAAGCCCCAAGAGGAACAGGGGGAGAAAAACTGTTTTTT. Translated: CASSQAPRGTGGEKLFF.

The chain recombines TRBV6-6 with TRBJ1-2, with 7 bases fitting TRBD1. From germline, CDR1 is MNHNY and CDR2 SVGAGI (reference sequence). There are 15 residues in the CDR3. The V gene end was trimmed by 2 bases and the J gene end by 4 bases; junction bases not matched to a gene: 7. Here the CDR3 DNA reads TGTGCCAGCAGTTACGCACGGGACAGCAGCTATGGCTACACCTTC. Its protein product is CASSYARDSSYGYTF.

This chain joins TRBV5-1 and TRBJ2-7; 8 bases agree with TRBD2. The V segment lost 4 bases and the J segment 0 bases; nucleotides outside the gene matches: 6. The germline V gene encodes CDR1 SGHRS and CDR2 YFSETQ. This CDR3 is 15 amino acids long. The CDR3 loop is CASSTGGSGSYEQYF. Written as DNA, the CDR3 is TGCGCCAGCAGCACGGGGGGGTCCGGCTCCTACGAGCAGTACTTC.

This chain connects TRBV6-5 to TRBJ1-2; 9 positions agree with TRBD1. J lost 4 bases, V lost 6 bases, and 6 bases had no gene match. The CDR3 has 14 residues. CDR1 and CDR2 (germline): MNHEY, SVGAGI. CDR3 region: CASRRTGESYGYTF. In DNA form, the CDR3 reads TGTGCCAGCAGGAGGACAGGGGAGAGCTATGGCTACACCTTC.

The J gene is TRBJ2-5, the V gene TRBV6-6; 7 bases agree with TRBD2. Per the germline V gene, CDR1 is MNHNY and CDR2 is SVGAGI (reference sequence). The CDR3 runs to 15 residues. With 0 bases clipped from V and 5 bases from J, the junction kept 6 bases outside the gene matches. CDR3 protein: CASSYSTPGRETQYF. In DNA, the CDR3 is TGTGCCAGCAGTTACTCGACCCCCGGGAGGGAGACCCAGTACTTC.

The chain uses TRBV5-1 and TRBJ2-3, with TRBD2 matching 7 bases. This CDR3 is 13 amino acids long. The trim removed 7 bases at V and 0 bases at J, leaving 2 bases unmatched. Germline-derived CDR1 and CDR2 are SGHRS and YFSETQ. The CDR3 loop reads CASQRGSTDTQYF. In nucleotides, the CDR3 is TGCGCCAGCCAGCGGGGAAGCACAGATACGCAGTATTTT.

The V and J genes are TRBV5-1 and TRBJ2-2; weak D call: TRBD1 (6 bases). Germline CDR1 reads SGHRS; CDR2 reads YFSETQ. The CDR3 sequence is 15 residues long. With 0 bases removed from V and 5 bases from J, the gap between germline ends came to 11 bases. This CDR3 reads CASSLDRVSTGELFF. The CDR3 nucleotides read TGCGCCAGCAGCTTGGACAGGGTTTCGACCGGGGAGCTGTTTTTT.

V usage is TRBV7-2 and J usage is TRBJ2-7; tentatively, D is TRBD2 (5 bases). The CDR3 is 14 amino acids. Germline values: CDR1 SGHTA, CDR2 FQGNSA. V lost 1 base to trimming and J lost 3 bases, with 10 bases between them. The CDR3, as DNA: TGTGCCAGCAGCTTAGGGACTCACTACTACGAGCAGTACTTC. Translated, it gives CASSLGTHYYEQYF.

This clone has a handful of counts. This chain joins TRBV10-3 and TRBJ1-1; no clear D gene. There are 15 residues in the CDR3. The ends were cut back, 0 bases at V and 3 bases at J, with 11 bases in the middle. Germline V gene lookup returns CDR1 ENHRY and CDR2 SYGVKD. In DNA, the CDR3 is TGTGCCATCAGTGAGTCGACTCGGGGTGACACTGAAGCTTTCTTT. Encoded protein: CAISESTRGDTEAFF.

The chain combines TRBV5-1 with TRBJ1-2, with 9 bases that match TRBD1. Germline loops: CDR1 SGHRS, CDR2 YFSETQ. The CDR3 is 14 residues long. With V trimmed by 3 bases and J by 3 bases, 3 bases remained unmatched. The CDR3 spells CASSWTGDDYGYTF. CDR3 coding DNA: TGCGCCAGCAGCTGGACAGGGGATGACTATGGCTACACCTTC.

The J gene is TRBJ2-7, the V gene TRBV2, with D perhaps matching TRBD2 (5 bases). The CDR3 has 14 amino acids. Trimming stripped 6 bases from V and 6 bases from J, with 18 bases between. From germline, CDR1 is SNHLY and CDR2 FYNNEI. The CDR3 bases are TGTGCCAGCAGAGGAGAGGCTAGCAGTAGCGAGCAGTACTTC. Protein product: CASRGEASSSEQYF.

The CDR3 sequence is CASSPQKNTGELFF. DNA for the CDR3: TGTGCCAGTAGTCCTCAGAAGAACACCGGGGAGCTGTTTTTT. The rearrangement joins TRBV19 to TRBJ2-2; D gene uncertain. The CDR3 runs to 14 residues. V shed 5 bases and J shed 1 base, with 8 bases lying between them. Germline CDR1 LNHDA, CDR2 SQIVND (reference sequence). Together with reference TRBV19 and TRBJ2-2, the CDR3 gives the full variable domain: DGGITQSPKYLFRKEGQNVTLSCEQNLNHDAMYWYRQDPGQGLRLIYYSQIVNDFQKGDIAEGYSVSREKKESFPLTVTSAQKNPTAFYLCASSPQKNTGELFFGEGSRLTVL.

This chain connects TRBV18 to TRBJ1-5; D not resolved. In germline, CDR1 is KGHSH, CDR2 LQKENI. The V gene lost 3 bases and the J gene lost 3 bases, with 6 bases spanning the gap. The CDR3 is made up of 13 amino acids. Here the CDR3 reads CASSPGVNQPQHF. In DNA, the CDR3 is TGTGCCAGCTCACCGGGCGTCAATCAGCCCCAGCATTTT.

This clone was counted only a few times. The rearrangement uses TRBV2 and TRBJ1-2; 9 bases match TRBD1. This CDR3 has 14 amino acids. Germline V gene lookup returns CDR1 SNHLY and CDR2 FYNNEI. With 5 bases clipped from V and 8 bases from J, the junction kept 9 bases outside the gene matches. The CDR3 DNA reads as TGTGCCAGCAGTTGGGACAGGGCGTTTCGGGGCTACACCTTC. Translation gives CASSWDRAFRGYTF.

The J gene is TRBJ2-1, the V gene TRBV2, with 12 bases lining up with TRBD2. The V gene's germline CDR1 is SNHLY and CDR2 FYNNEI. Trimming at V came to 6 bases and at J to 9 bases, leaving 9 bases not matched to a gene. The CDR3 spans 15 residues. The CDR3 spells CASSFETSGSSEQFF. CDR3 sequence (DNA): TGTGCCAGCAGCTTCGAGACTAGCGGGAGTAGTGAGCAGTTCTTC.

This rearrangement joins TRBV3-1 (or the pseudogene TRBV3-2) to TRBJ1-5; D is unresolved. This CDR3 is built from 14 residues. Per the germline V gene, CDR1 is LGHDT and CDR2 is YNNKEL (reference sequence). Trimming pared 1 base from V and 4 bases from J, leaving 8 bases between. CDR3 sequence (DNA): TGTGCCAGCAGCCAAGCGGTCTCGAATCAGCCCCAGCATTTT. Amino acid sequence: CASSQAVSNQPQHF.

The V and J genes are TRBV6-5 and TRBJ2-7; 7 bases line up with TRBD1. The CDR3 spans 13 residues. Germline V CDR1 and CDR2: MNHEY, SVGAGI. V lost 6 bases, J lost 1 base, and 3 bases stayed unmatched. The CDR3 bases are TGTGCCAGCAGACCAGGGGGATCCTACGAGCAGTACTTC. It translates to CASRPGGSYEQYF.

V gene TRBV9 combines with J gene TRBJ2-3; 9 bases line up with TRBD1. V was pared by 0 bases and J by 2 bases, with 4 bases of the junction left unmatched. The CDR3 is 16 amino acids. In germline, CDR1 is SGDLS, CDR2 YYNGEE. CDR3 DNA sequence: TGTGCCAGCAGCGTAGCTACAGGGGGCCTCACAGATACGCAGTATTTT. It yields the protein CASSVATGGLTDTQYF.

This clone was recorded only once. V gene TRBV5-1 combines with J gene TRBJ2-7; 7 bases agree with TRBD1. Germline CDR1 is SGHRS and CDR2 is YFSETQ. There are 14 residues in the CDR3. The trim removed 5 bases at V and 0 bases at J, leaving 5 bases unmatched. CDR3 sequence reads: CASRPGTASYEQYF. The DNA of the CDR3 is TGCGCCAGCAGACCCGGGACAGCCTCCTACGAGCAGTACTTC.

Ten or more counts support this clone. The CDR3 DNA reads TGTGCCAGCAGTACGGACAGGGGTGGAGAAAAACTGTTTTTT. This sequence encodes CASSTDRGGEKLFF. This chain uses TRBV2 with TRBJ1-4, with 9 bases matching TRBD1. CDR1 is SNHLY and CDR2 is FYNNEI in the germline V gene. The length of the CDR3 is 14 residues. J lost 8 bases, V lost 5 bases, and 6 bases had no gene match.